This T cell receptor (beta chain) originates from a study of cytomegalovirus exposure and HLA in healthy donors. Study context: From HLA-typed donors, an early data release held 70 million to 100 million unique TCRs.

As concerns this clone: Antigen: not known.

In the PCR, 60 Vbeta and 13 Jbeta primers were used. TCRdb's table, derived via immunoSEQ multiplex PCR, lists solely in-frame clones and lacks some. The profile shows approximately 73,000 clones, around 79% of them singletons. Points from the study as a whole: Previous analysis showed most TCR beta V segments were productive about 87% or about 30% of the time.

Between the trimmed V and J ends, which lost 3 bases and 0 bases, there was a span of 13 bases. Germline CDR1 is SGHDT and CDR2 is YYEEEE. The CDR3 extends over 15 amino acids. The V and J genes are TRBV5-6 and TRBJ2-7, with a weak D call TRBD1 (5 bases). Sequencing input: PBMCs. The clonotype comes from a woman between 35 and 50 years old in good health and CMV-seropositive. The CDR3 bases are TGTGCCAGCAGCTACAGGACGGTGAGCTCCTACGAGCAGTACTTC. Translated, it gives CASSYRTVSSYEQYF.